This TCR beta chain was sequenced for a study of cytomegalovirus exposure and HLA in healthy donors. Study-level information: It was reported in a later analysis that the 100 to 150 validation repertoires used the same platform as the approximately 620 first-cohort repertoires.

This CDR3 is 11 amino acids long. The V gene's germline CDR1 is GTSNPN and CDR2 SVGIG (reference sequence). The germline V and J ends were trimmed by 1 base and 7 bases, with 7 bases remaining between them. The donors were members of the validation cohort, which comprised 120 subjects and was separate from the first cohort of 600 to 800 subjects. Findings and limits, study-wide: In a later analysis, first-cohort TCR clusters were found to tend to co-occur in the 95 to 150 validation repertoires. As was reported, the classifier diagnosed cytomegalovirus status with high specificity and sensitivity.

TCRdb's copy holds only in-frame clones and misses some; the assay was immunoSEQ multiplex PCR. The data contain 90,000 to 130,000 clones, roughly 88% of them singletons. A word on this clone: Antigen unknown.

The sequence came from a woman in her 30s in good health and CMV-seropositive. Sequencing input: PBMCs. V usage is TRBV30 and J usage is TRBJ2-5; D remains unclear. The CDR3 nucleotides are TGTGCCTGGAGTGCGGAGCGGACCCAGTACTTC. Translated, it gives CAWSAERTQYF. Supplemented by reference TRBV30 and TRBJ2-5, the full variable domain reads SQTIHQWPATLVQPVGSPLSLECTVEGTSNPNLYWYRQAAGRGLQLLFYSVGIGQISSEVPQNLSASRPQDRQFILSSKKLLLSDSGFYLCAWSAERTQYFGPGTRLLVL.